The TCR beta chain under discussion was sequenced for a study of blood T cell repertoires in COVID-19. Study summary: The United States, Italy and Spain provided the acute and convalescent COVID-19 samples. PBMCs, B-cell-depleted T cells, or T cells were the source of the cDNA or gDNA that made up the material.

Authors' processing steps: Amplification from reference gene primers served as the basis for estimated nucleated cell counts. TCRdb's table, derived via immunoSEQ multiplex PCR, lists solely in-frame clones and lacks some. V, J and clone size were drawn from that table, and D and trimming were deduced from the DNA. The sample includes 80,000 to 95,000 clones, under 85% of them seen just once. The source is a human donor in a cohort sampled during active COVID-19. Sequenced: peripheral blood.

The CDR3 region is CASGGAAPGQPQHF. The CDR3 DNA reads as TGTGCCAGTGGGGGGGCGGCCCCGGGTCAGCCCCAGCATTTT. The rearrangement joins TRBV19 to TRBJ1-5; tentative D call: TRBD1 (6 bases). This CDR3 has 14 amino acids. V was trimmed by 8 bases and J by 6 bases, leaving 17 bases between them. Germline V gene lookup returns CDR1 LNHDA and CDR2 SQIVND (reference sequence).